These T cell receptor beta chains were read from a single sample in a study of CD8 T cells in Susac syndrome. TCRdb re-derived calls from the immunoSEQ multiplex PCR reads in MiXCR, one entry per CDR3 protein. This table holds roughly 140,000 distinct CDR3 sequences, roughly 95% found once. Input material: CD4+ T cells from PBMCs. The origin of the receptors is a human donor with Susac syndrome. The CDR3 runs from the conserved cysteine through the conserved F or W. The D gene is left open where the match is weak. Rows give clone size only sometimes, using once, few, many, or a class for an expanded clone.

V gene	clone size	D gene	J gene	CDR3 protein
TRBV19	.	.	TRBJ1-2	CASSIPGPHGYTF
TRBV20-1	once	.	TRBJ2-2	CSASRSPNTGELFF
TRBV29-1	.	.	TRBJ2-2	CSVGKGGAGELFF
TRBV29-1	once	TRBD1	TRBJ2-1	CSVDLKNRGHEQFF
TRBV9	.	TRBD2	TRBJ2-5	CASSVDPSGGPKGTQYF
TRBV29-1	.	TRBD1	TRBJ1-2	CSVETDRGLGGYTF
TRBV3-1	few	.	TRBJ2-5	CASSQSETQYF
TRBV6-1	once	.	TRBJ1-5	CASRPGEGLSNQPQHF
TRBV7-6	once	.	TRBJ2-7	CASSLESVLEQYF
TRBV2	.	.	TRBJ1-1	CASKRWDTEAFF
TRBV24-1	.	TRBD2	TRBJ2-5	CAISGGETQYF
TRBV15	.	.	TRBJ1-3	CATSRDRSLLLAF
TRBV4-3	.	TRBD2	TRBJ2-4	CASSQDTQRGIQYF
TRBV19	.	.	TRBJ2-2	CASSPHSTGELFF
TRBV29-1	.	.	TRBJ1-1	CSVERPNTEAFF
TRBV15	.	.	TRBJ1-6	CATSRAGGLALHF
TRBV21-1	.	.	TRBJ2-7	CASTADRVEQYF
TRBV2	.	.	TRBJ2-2	CASSANRELFF
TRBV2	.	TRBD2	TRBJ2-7	CASSEGVGGSSYEQYF
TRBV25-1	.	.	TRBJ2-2	CASSDRVDTGELFF
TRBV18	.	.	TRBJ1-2	CASSLNTAVYEGPGGYTF
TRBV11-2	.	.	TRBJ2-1	CASSPRGTSVEQFF
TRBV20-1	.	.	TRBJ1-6	CSARFAASPLHF
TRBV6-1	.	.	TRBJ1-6	CASSEAAGLGSPLHF
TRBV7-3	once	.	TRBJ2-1	CASSFSSNEQFF
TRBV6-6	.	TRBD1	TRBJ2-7	CASTWGPDRAEQYF
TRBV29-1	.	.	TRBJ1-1	CSVVRGSDWVAFF
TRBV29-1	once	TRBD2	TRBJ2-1	CSVAVVAGAGNEQFF
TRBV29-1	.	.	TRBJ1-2	CSVEGGTYTF
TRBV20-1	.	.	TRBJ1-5	CSAREGVEQPQHF
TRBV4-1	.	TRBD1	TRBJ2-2	CATYGGQGVAGELFF
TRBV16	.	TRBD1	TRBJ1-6	CASSPGQSYNSPLHF
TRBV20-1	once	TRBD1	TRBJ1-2	CSATPGQGGYGYTF
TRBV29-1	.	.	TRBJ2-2	CSVETGYTGELFF
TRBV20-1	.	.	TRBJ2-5	CSARVRAISETQYF
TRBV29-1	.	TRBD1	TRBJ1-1	CSVDRTGNVKAFF
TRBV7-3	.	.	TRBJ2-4	CASSPSGGPLNIQYF
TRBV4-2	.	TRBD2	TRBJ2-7	CASSQEQRGTSYEQYF
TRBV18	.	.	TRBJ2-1	CASSPPGRTEQFF
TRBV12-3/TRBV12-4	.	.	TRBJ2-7	CASSYRDGAYEQYF
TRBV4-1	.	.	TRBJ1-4	CASSQDRAQLNEKLFF
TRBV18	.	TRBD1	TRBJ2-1	CASSRDRLTNEQFF
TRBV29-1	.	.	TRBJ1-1	CSVEDPRGGTRAFF
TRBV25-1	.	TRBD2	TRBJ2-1	CASSAPGTSFHEQFF
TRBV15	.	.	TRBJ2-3	CATSRARDSTDTQYF
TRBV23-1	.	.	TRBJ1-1	CASSQSRGCHLNTEAFF
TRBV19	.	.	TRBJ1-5	CASSSGTPGDQPQHF
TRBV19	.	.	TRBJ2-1	CASKGSITSYNEQFF
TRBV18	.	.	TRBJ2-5	CASSRDGETQYF
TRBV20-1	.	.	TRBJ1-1	CSAQGVGLTEAFF
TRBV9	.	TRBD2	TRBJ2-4	CASSLSGGPGNIQYF
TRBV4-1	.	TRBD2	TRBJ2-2	CASSQARPSGGPRTGELFF
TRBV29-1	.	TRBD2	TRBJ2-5	CSARQAGVETQYF
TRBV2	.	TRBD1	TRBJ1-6	CASSEDRGSSSPLHF
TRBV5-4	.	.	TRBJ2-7	CASSLTGGDEQYF
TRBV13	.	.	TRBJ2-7	CASSALTDYEQYF
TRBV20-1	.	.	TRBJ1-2	CSAPNQNYGYTF
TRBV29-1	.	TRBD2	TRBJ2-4	CSVSLAGQNIQYF